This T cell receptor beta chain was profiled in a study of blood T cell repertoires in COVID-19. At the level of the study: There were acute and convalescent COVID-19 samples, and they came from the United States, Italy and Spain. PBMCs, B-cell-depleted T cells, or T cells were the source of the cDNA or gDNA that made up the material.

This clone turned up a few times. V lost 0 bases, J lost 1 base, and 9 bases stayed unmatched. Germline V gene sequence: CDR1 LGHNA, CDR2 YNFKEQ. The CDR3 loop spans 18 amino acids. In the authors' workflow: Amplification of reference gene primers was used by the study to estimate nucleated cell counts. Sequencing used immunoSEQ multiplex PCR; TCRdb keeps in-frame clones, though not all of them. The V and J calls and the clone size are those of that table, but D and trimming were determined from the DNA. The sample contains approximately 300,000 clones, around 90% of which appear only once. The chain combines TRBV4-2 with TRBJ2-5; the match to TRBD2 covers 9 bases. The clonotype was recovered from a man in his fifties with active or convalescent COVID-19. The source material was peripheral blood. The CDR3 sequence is CASSQETGLAGAQETQYF. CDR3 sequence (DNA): TGTGCCAGCAGCCAAGAGACAGGCTTAGCGGGGGCCCAAGAGACCCAGTACTTC.